The TCR beta chain under discussion was sequenced for a study of cytomegalovirus exposure and HLA in healthy donors. Study-level points and caveats: The authors later found most CMV-associated TCR beta chains appeared HLA-restricted. V- and J-gene trimming in TCR beta was tied to a missense DCLRE1C variant by an analysis performed later. In a later analysis, DRB1 alleles had the most associated TCRs; HLA-C alleles the fewest.

Remarks on this clone: Its target is unknown.

V was trimmed by 1 base and J by 0 bases, leaving 15 bases between them. This CDR3 has 17 amino acids. Germline CDR1 is MDHEN and CDR2 is SYDVKM. The PCR employed 60 Vbeta primers together with 13 Jbeta primers. Libraries were prepared by immunoSEQ multiplex PCR; TCRdb keeps only in-frame clonotypes and omits some of them. This table holds 90,000 to 95,000 clones, more than 70% found once. The source of this sequence is a male donor in good health and CMV-seropositive. The chain carries TRBV28 and TRBJ1-1; D is possibly TRBD1 (6 bases). Specimen: PBMCs. The CDR3 coding sequence is TGTGCCAGCAGTTTATCGGCAGGGGCCGGTGTGAACACTGAAGCTTTCTTT. This codes for CASSLSAGAGVNTEAFF.